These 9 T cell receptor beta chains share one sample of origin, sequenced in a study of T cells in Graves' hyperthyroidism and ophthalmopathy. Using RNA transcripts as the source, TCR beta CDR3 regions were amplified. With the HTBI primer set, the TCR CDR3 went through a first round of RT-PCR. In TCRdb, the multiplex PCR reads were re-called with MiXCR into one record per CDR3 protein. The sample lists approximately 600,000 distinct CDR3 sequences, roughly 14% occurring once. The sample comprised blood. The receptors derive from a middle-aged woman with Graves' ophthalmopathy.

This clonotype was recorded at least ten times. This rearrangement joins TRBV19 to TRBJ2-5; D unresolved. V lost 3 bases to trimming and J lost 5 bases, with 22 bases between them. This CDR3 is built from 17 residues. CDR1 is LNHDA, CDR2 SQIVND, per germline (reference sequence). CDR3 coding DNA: TGTGCCAGTAGTATCCAGCCGTCCGTCTGGGGATCGGAGACCCAGTACTTC. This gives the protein CASSIQPSVWGSETQYF. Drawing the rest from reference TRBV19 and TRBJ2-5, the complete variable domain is DGGITQSPKYLFRKEGQNVTLSCEQNLNHDAMYWYRQDPGQGLRLIYYSQIVNDFQKGDIAEGYSVSREKKESFPLTVTSAQKNPTAFYLCASSIQPSVWGSETQYFGPGTRLLVL.

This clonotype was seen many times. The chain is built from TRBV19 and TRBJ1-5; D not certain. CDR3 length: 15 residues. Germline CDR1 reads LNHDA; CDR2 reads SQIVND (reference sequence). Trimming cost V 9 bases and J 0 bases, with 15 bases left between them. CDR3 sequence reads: CARSRTPYSNQPQHF. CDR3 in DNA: TGTGCCAGATCCCGGACCCCTTATAGCAATCAGCCCCAGCATTTT.

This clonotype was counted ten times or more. CDR3 protein: CASSLATVTQETQYF. In DNA, the CDR3 is TGTGCCAGCAGTTTGGCAACGGTTACACAAGAGACCCAGTACTTC. The V call is TRBV12-3 or TRBV12-4, the J call TRBJ2-5; D is undetermined. This CDR3 contains 15 residues. Trimming took off 3 bases at V and 2 bases at J, with 13 bases between the two ends.

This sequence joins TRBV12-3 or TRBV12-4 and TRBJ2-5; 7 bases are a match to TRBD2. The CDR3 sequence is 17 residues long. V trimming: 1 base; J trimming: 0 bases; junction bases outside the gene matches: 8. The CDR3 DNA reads TGTGCCAGCAGTTTAGAGGTCGGTAGCGGGTACCAAGAGACCCAGTACTTC. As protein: CASSLEVGSGYQETQYF.

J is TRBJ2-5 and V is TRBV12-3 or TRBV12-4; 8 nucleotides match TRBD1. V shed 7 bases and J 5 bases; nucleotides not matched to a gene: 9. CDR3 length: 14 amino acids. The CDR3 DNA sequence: TGTGCCAGCACCAAGACAGGGGCTGGGGAGACCCAGTACTTC. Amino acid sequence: CASTKTGAGETQYF.

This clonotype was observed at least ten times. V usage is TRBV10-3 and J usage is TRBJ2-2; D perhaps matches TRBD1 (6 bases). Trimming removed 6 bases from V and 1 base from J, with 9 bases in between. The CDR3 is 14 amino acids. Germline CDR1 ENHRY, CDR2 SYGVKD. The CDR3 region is CAIRLQGNTGELFF. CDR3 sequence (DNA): TGTGCCATCAGACTACAGGGGAACACCGGGGAGCTGTTTTTT.

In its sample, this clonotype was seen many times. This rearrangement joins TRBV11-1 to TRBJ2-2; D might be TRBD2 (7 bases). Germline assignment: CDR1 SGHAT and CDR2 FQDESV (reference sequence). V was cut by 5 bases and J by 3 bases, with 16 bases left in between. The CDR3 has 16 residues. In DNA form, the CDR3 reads TGTGCCAGCAGCCCCCATGGGGGGGCCGACACCGGGGAGCTGTTTTTT. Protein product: CASSPHGGADTGELFF.

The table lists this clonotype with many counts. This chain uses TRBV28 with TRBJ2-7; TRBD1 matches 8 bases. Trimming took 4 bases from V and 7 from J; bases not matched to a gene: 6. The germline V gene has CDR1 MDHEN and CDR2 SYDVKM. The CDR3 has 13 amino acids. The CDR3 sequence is CASSWTGLREQYF. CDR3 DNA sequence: TGTGCCAGCAGTTGGACAGGGCTCAGGGAGCAGTACTTC.

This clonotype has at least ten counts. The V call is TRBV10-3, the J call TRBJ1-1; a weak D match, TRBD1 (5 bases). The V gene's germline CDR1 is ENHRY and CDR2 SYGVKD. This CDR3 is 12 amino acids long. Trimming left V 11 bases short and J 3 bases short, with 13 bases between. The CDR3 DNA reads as TGTGCCTCGGGCCCGGGGGACACTGAAGCTTTCTTT. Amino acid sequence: CASGPGDTEAFF.